This T cell receptor (beta chain) was recovered during a study of blood T cell repertoires in COVID-19. The sample holds one count of this clone. CDR3 size: 15 residues. The V and J ends lost 5 bases and 7 bases, in that order; junction bases with no gene match: 6. CDR1 is SGHDT and CDR2 is YYEEEE in the germline V gene. Profiled with immunoSEQ multiplex PCR; TCRdb holds only in-frame clones, not every one. The sample lists about 81,000 clones; over 70% were seen once. The gene calls are TRBV5-6 and TRBJ1-6, with TRBD1 matching 10 bases. The origin of this receptor is a woman in her 50s with acute or convalescent COVID-19. The sequenced sample consisted of peripheral blood. The CDR3 nucleotides read TGTGCCAGCAGTCGACGACAGGGGGCGAATTCACCCCTCCACTTT. Residues: CASSRRQGANSPLHF. Filled out from reference TRBV5-6 and TRBJ1-6, the complete variable domain reads DAGVTQSPTHLIKTRGQQVTLRCSPKSGHDTVSWYQQALGQGPQFIFQYYEEEERQRGNFPDRFSGHQFPNYSSELNVNALLLGDSALYLCASSRRQGANSPLHFGNGTRLTVT.